This T cell receptor beta chain was recorded in a study of shared T cell receptors in the human thymus listed by TCRdb under 2021. The study in broad terms: The study examined how self-reactive, shared T-cell receptor alpha chains are generated in the human thymus.

The receptor library was made with the immunoSEQ multiplex PCR assay. TCRdb re-hosts the immuneACCESS table, in-frame sequences only. Its copies lack some clones; in the studies checked, an unresolved V gene accounts for under half of them, and the cause for the rest is not known. The sample contains about 400,000 clones, approximately 95% of them found a single time. Of the sample, 0.015% to 0.025% is held by the ten largest clones. The germline V gene yields ENHRY for CDR1 and SYGVKD for CDR2. The CDR3 holds 14 amino acids from the cysteine to the phenylalanine. Solely the CDR3 DNA is kept, with 42 bases framed from the first base. Deletion took 7 bases off V and 5 bases off J, with a span of 14 bases between the germline ends. This clone has a single count. No antigen is known for it. Per-base quality was not reported, and no clone a single base away is much larger than it.

Material for sequencing was thymocytes. The receptor was derived from a human donor. The V and J segments used are TRBV10-3 and TRBJ2-2, with a tentative D gene TRBD2 over 6 matching bases. DNA sequence: TGTGCCATCACGGTTCCAGGGAGGACCGGGGAGCTGTTTTTT. The resulting protein is CAITVPGRTGELFF.